This TCR beta chain originates from a study of identical twins. Study-wide findings and caveats: Modelling underestimated the level of out-of-frame TCR alpha sharing observed in monozygotic twins.

V was shortened by 5 bases and J by 4 bases, with 12 bases between the two germline ends. Germline V CDR1 and CDR2: LNHDA, SQIVND (reference sequence). The CDR3 spans 14 residues. Note on this clonotype: The antigen remains unidentified.

Carrying unique molecular identifiers, the cDNA also gained a universal primer site through template switching. TCRdb reprocessed the 5' RACE reads via MiXCR and lists one record per CDR3 protein. The table has about 200,000 distinct CDR3 sequences, over 8% seen once. The sequence came from a woman in her late teens or twenties in good health. The V gene is TRBV19, the J gene TRBJ2-1; D is unresolved. Sequencing was done on a sample of memory (CD45RO+) T cells sorted from blood. CDR3 sequence (DNA): TGTGCCAGTAGTGCGGTTCACGGTTACAATGAGCAGTTCTTC. This gives the protein CASSAVHGYNEQFF.